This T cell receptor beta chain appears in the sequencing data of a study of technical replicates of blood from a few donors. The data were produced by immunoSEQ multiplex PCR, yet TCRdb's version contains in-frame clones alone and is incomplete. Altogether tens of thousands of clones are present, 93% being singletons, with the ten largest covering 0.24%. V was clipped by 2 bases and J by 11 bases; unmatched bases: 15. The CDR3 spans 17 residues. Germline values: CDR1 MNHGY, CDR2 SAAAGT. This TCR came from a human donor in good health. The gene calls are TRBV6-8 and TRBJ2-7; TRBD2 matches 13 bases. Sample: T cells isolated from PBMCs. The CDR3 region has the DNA TGTGCCAGCAGTTACCCCGGGACTAGCGGGACCCCGGGCGGAGAGTACTTC. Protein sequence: CASSYPGTSGTPGGEYF.